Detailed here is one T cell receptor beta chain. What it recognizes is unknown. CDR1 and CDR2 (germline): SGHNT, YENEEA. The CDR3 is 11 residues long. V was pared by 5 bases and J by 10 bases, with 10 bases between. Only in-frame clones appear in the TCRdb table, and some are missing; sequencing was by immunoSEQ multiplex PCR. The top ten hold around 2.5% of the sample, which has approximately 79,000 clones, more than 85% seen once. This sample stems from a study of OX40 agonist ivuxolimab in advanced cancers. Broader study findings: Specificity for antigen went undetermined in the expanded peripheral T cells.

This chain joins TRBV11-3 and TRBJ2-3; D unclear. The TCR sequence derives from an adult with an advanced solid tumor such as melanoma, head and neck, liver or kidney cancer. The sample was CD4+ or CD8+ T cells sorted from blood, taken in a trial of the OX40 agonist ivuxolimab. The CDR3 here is CASSDQKAQYF. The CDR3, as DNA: TGTGCCAGCAGCGACCAGAAGGCGCAGTATTTT.